This TCR beta chain was captured in a study of beta chain features in type 1 diabetes. Study-level points and caveats: All four CD4+ subsets of Type 1 diabetes patients contained TCRB CDR3s that were moderately but significantly shorter. Insertion counts at VDJ junctions were lower in type 1 diabetes patients, who also showed more deletions there. A possible short-template PCR bias applies equally to patients and controls. Any HLA type influence on TCRB rearrangement was left unresolved here.

The V and J ends lost 4 bases and 2 bases respectively, with 9 bases between them. Germline V CDR1 and CDR2: SNHLY, FYNNEI. The CDR3 runs to 14 residues. Expressed TCRB transcripts were sequenced after all isolated RNA was converted to cDNA. TCRdb keeps only in-frame clones here, not all; method: immunoSEQ multiplex PCR. The sample has 300,000 to 400,000 clones; about a tenth are singletons. Only a few counts were recorded for this clone. What it binds is not known. The chain uses TRBV2 and TRBJ1-5; D not resolved. This sequence was found in a man aged 25-45 years with type 1 diabetes. The sequencing sample was made of central memory CD4+ T cells from blood. The CDR3 here is CASSVWGGNQPQHF. DNA for the CDR3: TGTGCCAGCAGTGTATGGGGTGGCAATCAGCCCCAGCATTTT.